One sample yielded the 25 T cell receptor beta chains listed below, sequenced in a study of T cell changes during pregnancy in multiple sclerosis. Generated by immunoSEQ multiplex PCR, the TCRdb table keeps only in-frame clones and is missing some. The repertoire holds 35,000 to 40,000 clones, more than 85% seen once, with about 5.5% in the top ten. Source: CD8+ T cells from peripheral blood mononuclear cells, taken in the third trimester of pregnancy. These receptor sequences come from a female donor with multiple sclerosis, enrolled in a pregnancy study.

The rearrangement uses TRBV15 and TRBJ1-4, with 9 bases identical to TRBD1. V gave up 5 bases and J gave up 6 bases; unmatched junction bases: 10. Germline V lookup: CDR1 LNHNV, CDR2 YYDKDF (reference sequence). The CDR3 covers 16 residues. CDR3 coding DNA: TGTGCCACCAGCGGTAAATTTGACAGGGGGGATGAAAAACTGTTTTTT. As protein: CATSGKFDRGDEKLFF.

The genes are TRBV29-1 and TRBJ2-1; 9 bases are shared with TRBD2. The J segment lost 3 bases and the V segment lost 8 bases, leaving 5 bases of the junction unmatched. Germline lookup yields CDR1 SQVTM and CDR2 ANQGSEA. The CDR3 sequence is 13 residues long. CDR3 sequence reads: CSIRTSDYNEQFF. CDR3 sequence (DNA): TGCAGCATCCGGACTAGCGACTACAATGAGCAGTTCTTC.

This clone appeared once. The V call is TRBV4-1, the J call TRBJ2-2; possible D gene TRBD1, 5 bases. Germline V gene lookup returns CDR1 MGHRA and CDR2 YSYEKL. The CDR3 runs to 13 residues. Deletions cut 1 base from V and 7 bases from J, with 7 bases between. DNA for the CDR3: TGCGCCAGCAGCCAAGGTAGGGGCGGGGAGCTGTTTTTT. Translation gives CASSQGRGGELFF.

As for this clone: A junction boundary mismatches the germline segment, possibly from a read error. The V call is TRBV4-3, the J call TRBJ2-7; D might be TRBD1 (5 bases). This CDR3 is 15 amino acids long. Germline CDR1 and CDR2: LGHNA and YSLEER. The CDR3 region is CASSQSRVTSSEQYF. CDR3 nucleotides: TGCGCCAGCAGCCAGTCCAGGGTAACTTCCTCCGAGCAGTACTTC.

The rearrangement joins TRBV5-5 to TRBJ2-1, with 9 bases fitting TRBD2. Per germline, CDR1 SGHKS and CDR2 YYEKEE (reference sequence). The CDR3 has 19 residues. The ends lost 2 bases at V and 0 bases at J; junction bases unmatched: 12. The CDR3 coding sequence is TGTGCCAGCAGCTTAGAGGCTAGCGGGGCGCAGAGCTCCTACAATGAGCAGTTCTTC. It codes for CASSLEASGAQSSYNEQFF. Variable domain in full (rest from reference TRBV5-5 and TRBJ2-1): DAGVTQSPTHLIKTRGQQVTLRCSPISGHKSVSWYQQVLGQGPQFIFQYYEKEERGRGNFPDRFSARQFPNYSSELNVNALLLGDSALYLCASSLEASGAQSSYNEQFFGPGTRLTVL.

The chain links TRBV19 to TRBJ2-1; D gene ambiguous. V lost 5 bases to trimming and J lost 7 bases, with 15 bases between them. There are 14 residues in the CDR3. CDR1 is LNHDA and CDR2 is SQIVND in the germline V gene (reference sequence). CDR3 loop: CASSYGSNANEQFF. CDR3 in DNA: TGTGCCAGTAGTTATGGCTCAAACGCTAATGAGCAGTTCTTC. Using reference TRBV19 and TRBJ2-1 for the parts outside the CDR3, the full variable domain is DGGITQSPKYLFRKEGQNVTLSCEQNLNHDAMYWYRQDPGQGLRLIYYSQIVNDFQKGDIAEGYSVSREKKESFPLTVTSAQKNPTAFYLCASSYGSNANEQFFGPGTRLTVL.

The CDR3 reads CASSLVEADEQFF. The CDR3 DNA is TGTGCCAGCAGCTTAGTTGAGGCCGATGAGCAGTTCTTC. The chain uses TRBV7-9 and TRBJ2-1, with D uncertain. Trimming stripped 1 base from V and 8 bases from J, with 9 bases between. CDR3 size: 13 residues. Germline CDR1 reads SEHNR; CDR2 reads FQNEAQ (reference sequence).

J is TRBJ2-3 and V is TRBV10-1; TRBD2 aligns across 9 bases. Per the germline V gene, CDR1 is WNHNN and CDR2 is SYGVQD (reference sequence). V lost 2 bases, J lost 4 bases, and 7 bases stayed unmatched. The CDR3 sequence is 16 residues long. The CDR3 spells CASSERVAGVADTQYF. In DNA, the CDR3 is TGCGCCAGCAGTGAGAGGGTAGCGGGAGTTGCAGATACGCAGTATTTT.

This clone has a single count. The V gene is TRBV5-4, the J gene TRBJ2-3; no reliable D call. Germline lookup yields CDR1 SGHNT and CDR2 YYREEE (reference sequence). The CDR3 is 12 amino acids. V was pared by 0 bases and J by 5 bases, with 4 bases between. The CDR3 DNA reads as TGTGCCAGCAGCTTGGATATAGATACGCAGTATTTT. Translation: CASSLDIDTQYF.

The chain carries TRBV11-2 and TRBJ2-2; D is undetermined. The CDR3 is 18 residues long. The germline V gene has CDR1 SGHAT and CDR2 FQNNGV. The V end was cut by 3 bases, the J end by 6 bases, with 23 bases between. This CDR3 is CASSFFSPQVGRAGELFF. The CDR3 region has the DNA TGTGCCAGCAGCTTCTTCTCACCCCAGGTTGGTCGCGCCGGGGAGCTGTTTTTT. Full variable domain (missing parts from reference TRBV11-2 and TRBJ2-2): EAGVAQSPRYKIIEKRQSVAFWCNPISGHATLYWYQQILGQGPKLLIQFQNNGVVDDSQLPKDRFSAERLKGVDSTLKIQPAKLEDSAVYLCASSFFSPQVGRAGELFFGEGSRLTVL.

This chain connects TRBV15 to TRBJ2-1; 14 nucleotides align to TRBD2. V lost 5 bases to trimming and J lost 8 bases; unmatched junction nucleotides: 5. Germline V lookup: CDR1 LNHNV, CDR2 YYDKDF (reference sequence). This CDR3 is built from 15 residues. The CDR3 sequence is CATSFGTSGSYEQFF. DNA of the CDR3: TGTGCCACCAGCTTCGGGACTAGCGGGAGTTATGAGCAGTTCTTC.

CDR3 bases: TGTGCCAGCAGCTCGCGAGAATACCCGGGACAAGATAACCAGCCCCAGCATTTT. Amino acids: CASSSREYPGQDNQPQHF. The chain recombines TRBV5-4 with TRBJ1-5; possibly TRBD1 for D (6 bases). Germline lookup yields CDR1 SGHNT and CDR2 YYREEE (reference sequence). This CDR3 is 18 amino acids long. The V end was cut by 3 bases, the J end by 7 bases, with 26 bases between.

The chain links TRBV9 to TRBJ2-7; 7 nucleotides line up with TRBD2. V shed 4 bases and J 7 bases; nucleotides not matched to a gene: 8. Germline assignment: CDR1 SGDLS and CDR2 YYNGEE. The CDR3 runs to 13 residues. CDR3: CASSLEGGSEQYF. CDR3 sequence (DNA): TGTGCCAGCAGCCTGGAGGGAGGGAGTGAGCAGTACTTC.

This chain uses TRBV4-2 with TRBJ2-7; TRBD1 matches at 7 bases. This CDR3 region has 15 residues. V lost 3 bases and J lost 4; bases outside the gene matches: 9. Looked up from germline, CDR1 is LGHNA and CDR2 is YNFKEQ. CDR3 bases: TGTGCCAGCAGCCATTTAGGGGGCGCGGTTTACGAGCAGTACTTC. Translated, it gives CASSHLGGAVYEQYF.

V gene TRBV6-5 combines with J gene TRBJ1-1; no firm D call. The V end was cut by 0 bases, the J end by 0 bases, with 8 bases between. CDR1 is MNHEY and CDR2 is SVGAGI in the germline V gene. This CDR3 has 15 amino acids. CDR3 sequence reads: CASSYSSNLNTEAFF. CDR3 bases: TGTGCCAGCAGTTACTCATCAAACTTGAACACTGAAGCTTTCTTT.

About this clone itself: The sample has other DNA sequences that encode this CDR3 too. The genes are TRBV11-2 and TRBJ2-3; 9 nucleotides agree with TRBD2. Looked up from germline, CDR1 is SGHAT and CDR2 is FQNNGV. J lost 3 bases, V lost 6 bases, and 7 bases had no gene match. The CDR3 is 15 amino acids. The CDR3 sequence: CASSFSGSSTDTQYF. The CDR3, as DNA: TGTGCCAGCAGTTTTAGCGGGAGTAGTACAGATACGCAGTATTTT.

The rearrangement links TRBV7-9 to TRBJ1-1; D remains ambiguous. The CDR3 extends over 17 amino acids. Trimming stripped 3 bases from V and 0 bases from J, with 17 bases between. CDR1 and CDR2 (germline): SEHNR, FQNEAQ (reference sequence). CDR3 sequence: CASSFVGGGEMNTEAFF. CDR3 DNA sequence: TGTGCCAGCAGCTTCGTCGGCGGCGGCGAGATGAACACTGAAGCTTTCTTT.

This chain joins TRBV11-3 and TRBJ1-2; 10 bases are a match to TRBD1. The germline V gene has CDR1 SGHNT and CDR2 YENEEA. The CDR3 runs to 15 residues. The junction had 8 bases not matched to a gene; V was cut back by 2 bases and J by 8 bases. The CDR3 DNA sequence: TGTGCCAGCAGCTTACCCAGCGGACAGGGGGAAGGCTACACCTTC. Residues: CASSLPSGQGEGYTF.

This sequence joins TRBV5-4 and TRBJ1-2; 7 bases match TRBD1. The CDR3 contains 14 residues. The trim removed 4 bases at V and 5 bases at J, leaving 8 bases unmatched. Germline V gene sequence: CDR1 SGHNT, CDR2 YYREEE (reference sequence). This chain's CDR3 is CASSPRQGQYGYTF. CDR3 coding DNA: TGTGCCAGCAGCCCTAGACAGGGTCAATATGGCTACACCTTC.

This rearrangement joins TRBV7-8 to TRBJ1-1; D not certain. The V end lost 1 base, the J end lost 0 bases, and 6 bases lay between the germline ends. The CDR3 runs to 14 residues. CDR1 and CDR2 (germline): SGHVS, FQNEAQ. Here the CDR3 DNA reads TGTGCCAGCAGCTTAGTAAACATGAACACTGAAGCTTTCTTT. Translated, it gives CASSLVNMNTEAFF.

The chain uses TRBV27 and TRBJ1-1; 12 nucleotides match TRBD1. This CDR3 region has 17 residues. V dropped 6 bases and J dropped 4; count of bases not matched to a gene: 12. The germline CDR1 and CDR2 sequences are MNHEY and SMNVEV (reference sequence). The CDR3 DNA reads TGTGCCAGCAGGGCGGGACAGGGGGCGGTCGGTGCCACTGAAGCTTTCTTT. Protein sequence: CASRAGQGAVGATEAFF.

The rearrangement joins TRBV19 to TRBJ2-1; a possible D gene is TRBD2 (6 bases). This CDR3 contains 16 residues. V was cut by 6 bases and J by 3 bases, with 18 bases left in between. Germline-derived CDR1 and CDR2 are LNHDA and SQIVND (reference sequence). The CDR3, as DNA: TGTGCCAGTAGCCACTTCCCCCCGGGGGACTACAATGAGCAGTTCTTC. Its translation is CASSHFPPGDYNEQFF.

V usage is TRBV6-4 and J usage is TRBJ2-3, with 12 bases lining up with TRBD1. Germline assignment: CDR1 MRHNA and CDR2 SNTAGT. The V segment lost 4 bases and the J segment 4 bases; nucleotides outside the gene matches: 3. This CDR3 is built from 15 residues. The CDR3 sequence: CASSVGTGGADTQYF. CDR3 nucleotide sequence: TGTGCCAGCAGTGTCGGGACAGGGGGCGCAGATACGCAGTATTTT.

The chain recombines TRBV7-9 with TRBJ1-1; tentatively, D is TRBD1 (6 bases). CDR3 length equals 13 residues. Trimming cost V 6 bases and J 1 base, with 9 bases left between them. The V gene's germline CDR1 is SEHNR and CDR2 FQNEAQ (reference sequence). DNA of the CDR3: TGTGCCAGCAGGGGGACACCGAACACTGAAGCTTTCTTT. It is translated as CASRGTPNTEAFF.

This clone is a singleton in its sample. V gene TRBV29-1 combines with J gene TRBJ2-1; 8 bases agree with TRBD2. V lost 1 base to trimming and J lost 4 bases; unmatched junction nucleotides: 6. The CDR3 is 15 residues long. Looked up from germline, CDR1 is SQVTM and CDR2 is ANQGSEA. The CDR3: CSVEGSGIIYNEQFF. As DNA, the CDR3 is TGCAGCGTTGAAGGTAGCGGGATTATATACAATGAGCAGTTCTTC.